This T cell receptor (beta chain) derives from a study of shared clonotypes between healthy human individuals. This CDR3 is 14 amino acids long. Germline CDR1 and CDR2: SGDLS and YYNGEE. V lost 2 bases and J lost 6, with 14 bases in between. Method: immunoSEQ multiplex PCR; TCRdb's copy keeps in-frame clones and lacks some. The sample records some 530,000 clones, around 73% being singletons. The receptor was isolated from a woman between 40 and 50 years old in good health. Some clones in this sample may be carry-over from other donors' samples. Sequenced input: PBMCs. The chain links TRBV9 to TRBJ1-2; tentatively, D is TRBD1 (5 bases). CDR3: CASSVEGLGDGYTF. In DNA form, the CDR3 reads TGTGCCAGCAGCGTGGAGGGCTTGGGGGATGGCTACACCTTC.